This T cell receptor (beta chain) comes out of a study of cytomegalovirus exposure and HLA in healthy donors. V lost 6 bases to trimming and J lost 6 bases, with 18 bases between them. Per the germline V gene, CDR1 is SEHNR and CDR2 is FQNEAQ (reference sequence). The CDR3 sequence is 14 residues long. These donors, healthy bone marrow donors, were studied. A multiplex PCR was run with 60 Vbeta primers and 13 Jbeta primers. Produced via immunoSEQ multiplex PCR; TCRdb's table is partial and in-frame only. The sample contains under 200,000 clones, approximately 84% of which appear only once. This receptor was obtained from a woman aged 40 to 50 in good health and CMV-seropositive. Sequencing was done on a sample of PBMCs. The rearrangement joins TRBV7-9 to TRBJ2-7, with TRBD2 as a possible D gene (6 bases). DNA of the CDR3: TGTGCCAGCAGACCCTCATGGGGGGTTGGCGAGCAGTACTTC. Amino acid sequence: CASRPSWGVGEQYF.